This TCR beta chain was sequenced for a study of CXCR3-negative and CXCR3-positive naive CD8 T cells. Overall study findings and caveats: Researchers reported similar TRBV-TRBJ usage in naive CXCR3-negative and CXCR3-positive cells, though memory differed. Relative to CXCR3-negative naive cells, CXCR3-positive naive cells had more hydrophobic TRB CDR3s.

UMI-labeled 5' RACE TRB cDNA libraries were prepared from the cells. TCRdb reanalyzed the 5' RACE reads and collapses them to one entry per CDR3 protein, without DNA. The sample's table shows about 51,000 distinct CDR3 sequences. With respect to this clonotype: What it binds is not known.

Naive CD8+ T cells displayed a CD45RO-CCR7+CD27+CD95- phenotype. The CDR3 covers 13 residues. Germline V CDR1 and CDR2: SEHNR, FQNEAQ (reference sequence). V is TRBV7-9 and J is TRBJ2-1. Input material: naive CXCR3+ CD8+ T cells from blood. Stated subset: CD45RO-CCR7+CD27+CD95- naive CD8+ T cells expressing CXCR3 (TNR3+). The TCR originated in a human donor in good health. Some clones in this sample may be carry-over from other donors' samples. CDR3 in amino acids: CASRPSSYNEQFF.